This passage covers 25 T cell receptor beta chains from one sample sequenced in a study of identifying expanded T cells in peripheral blood. The protocol was immunoSEQ multiplex PCR, while the TCRdb copy is restricted to in-frame clones and leaves out a portion. The sample lists about 94,000 clones; 88% were seen once. Sequenced input: blood. Source of these receptors: a person aged 18 to 75 in good health.

This clone was seen once. The J gene is TRBJ2-1, the V gene TRBV6-5, with TRBD2 matching over 14 bases. CDR1 and CDR2 (germline): MNHEY, SVGAGI. The V segment lost 4 bases and the J segment 6 bases; nucleotides outside the gene matches: 2. CDR3 length: 15 residues. This CDR3 reads CASSSGTSGSNEQFF. The CDR3 coding sequence is TGTGCCAGCAGTTCCGGGACTAGCGGGAGCAATGAGCAGTTCTTC.

This sequence joins TRBV13 and TRBJ1-1, with 7 bases that match TRBD1. This CDR3 spans 14 amino acids. Trimming took 5 bases from V and 2 from J; bases not matched to a gene: 5. Germline CDR1 and CDR2: PRHDT and FYEKMQ (reference sequence). The CDR3, as DNA: TGTGCCAGCAGCCGCGGGACAGTAAACACTGAAGCTTTCTTT. It codes for CASSRGTVNTEAFF.

This clone was seen only once. The V gene is TRBV5-1, the J gene TRBJ1-3, with D possibly TRBD1 on 6 matching bases. V shed 4 bases and J shed 5 bases, with 22 bases lying between them. CDR1 and CDR2 from the germline V gene are SGHRS and YFSETQ. This CDR3 has 17 amino acids. The CDR3 DNA reads as TGCGCCAGCAGCAGGGACGGGAGGGACATCTGGAGAAACACCATATATTTT. Protein sequence: CASSRDGRDIWRNTIYF.

V usage is TRBV5-6 and J usage is TRBJ2-7; maybe TRBD1 (5 bases). The CDR3 extends over 13 amino acids. Trimming left V 0 bases short and J 6 bases short, with 10 bases between. Germline V gives CDR1 SGHDT, CDR2 YYEEEE. In DNA form, the CDR3 reads TGTGCCAGCAGCTTGGGGGGCAGATCCGAGCAGTACTTC. It codes for CASSLGGRSEQYF.

The rearrangement joins TRBV6-1 to TRBJ2-5; the match to TRBD1 covers 9 bases. The CDR3 contains 15 residues. Trimming removed 6 bases from V and 3 bases from J; junction bases left unmatched: 8. Germline lookup yields CDR1 MNHNS and CDR2 SASEGT. CDR3 sequence: CASSAQGAGEETQYF. In DNA form, the CDR3 reads TGTGCCAGCAGCGCACAGGGGGCTGGAGAAGAGACCCAGTACTTC.

The CDR3 region has the DNA TGTGCCATCAGCGGACAGGGGTATCAGCCCCAGCATTTT. Amino acid sequence: CAISGQGYQPQHF. This chain uses TRBV10-3 with TRBJ1-5; TRBD1 matches 9 bases. The V gene's germline CDR1 is ENHRY and CDR2 SYGVKD. J lost 5 bases, V lost 6 bases, and 2 bases had no gene match. The CDR3 is made up of 13 amino acids.

V gene TRBV7-6 combines with J gene TRBJ2-1, with TRBD2 matching 8 bases. Germline CDR1 SGHVS, CDR2 FNYEAQ. This CDR3 comprises 15 residues. The ends lost 4 bases at V and 4 bases at J; junction bases unmatched: 6. The CDR3 loop reads CASSSGRAAYNEQFF. CDR3 bases: TGTGCCAGCAGCTCCGGGAGGGCGGCTTACAATGAGCAGTTCTTC.

The rearrangement uses TRBV2 and TRBJ1-1; 10 bases match TRBD1. The CDR3 spans 16 residues. Germline V CDR1 and CDR2: SNHLY, FYNNEI. The J segment lost 0 bases and the V segment lost 4 bases, leaving 5 bases of the junction unmatched. CDR3: CASSGQGASLNTEAFF. CDR3 in DNA: TGTGCCAGCAGTGGACAGGGGGCATCCCTGAACACTGAAGCTTTCTTT. Drawing the rest from reference TRBV2 and TRBJ1-1, the complete variable domain is EPEVTQTPSHQVTQMGQEVILRCVPISNHLYFYWYRQILGQKVEFLVSFYNNEISEKSEIFDDQFSVERPDGSNFTLKIRSTKLEDSAMYFCASSGQGASLNTEAFFGQGTRLTVV.

The chain is built from TRBV14 and TRBJ1-4; a weak D match, TRBD1 (5 bases). Per the germline V gene, CDR1 is SGHDN and CDR2 is FVKESK. This CDR3 has 15 residues. The germline V and J ends were trimmed by 4 bases and 8 bases, with 17 bases remaining between them. The chain's CDR3 is CASSPSRAGREKLFF. CDR3 DNA sequence: TGTGCCAGCAGCCCCTCGCGGGCAGGGAGGGAAAAACTGTTTTTT.

A single count supports this clone. The chain joins TRBV7-3 to TRBJ2-1; perhaps TRBD2 as D (6 bases). V was shortened by 3 bases and J by 0 bases, with 12 bases between the two germline ends. CDR3 length: 16 amino acids. CDR1 and CDR2 from the germline V gene are SGHTA and FQGTGA. The CDR3 loop reads CASSFNARGSYNEQFF. The DNA of the CDR3 is TGTGCCAGCAGCTTCAACGCGCGGGGCTCCTACAATGAGCAGTTCTTC. The full variable domain, rest sourced from reference TRBV7-3 and TRBJ2-1, is GAGVSQTPSNKVTEKGKYVELRCDPISGHTALYWYRQSLGQGPEFLIYFQGTGAADDSGLPNDRFFAVRPEGSVSTLKIQRTERGDSAVYLCASSFNARGSYNEQFFGPGTRLTVL.

This clone was recorded once. The rearrangement links TRBV5-1 to TRBJ1-1; no definite D call. Trimming removed 4 bases from V and 2 bases from J, with 9 bases in between. Germline CDR1 is SGHRS and CDR2 is YFSETQ. The CDR3 is 13 residues long. The CDR3 spells CASSPLGNTEAFF. CDR3 coding DNA: TGCGCCAGCAGCCCCCTGGGAAACACTGAAGCTTTCTTT.

The CDR3 sequence: CASSRRFSGQGDTEAFF. The CDR3 nucleotides are TGTGCCAGCAGCCGACGCTTTTCTGGACAGGGGGACACTGAAGCTTTCTTT. The genes are TRBV13 and TRBJ1-1; 10 nucleotides match TRBD1. This CDR3 comprises 17 residues. V was clipped by 5 bases and J by 3 bases; unmatched bases: 12. Per germline, CDR1 PRHDT and CDR2 FYEKMQ (reference sequence).

The rearrangement uses TRBV29-1 and TRBJ1-1; TRBD1 might be the D (5 bases). Germline lookup yields CDR1 SQVTM and CDR2 ANQGSEA. V gave up 4 bases and J gave up 3 bases, with 15 bases separating them. This CDR3 has 14 residues. CDR3 residues: CSVGGPLGDTEAFF. Written as DNA, the CDR3 is TGCAGCGTTGGGGGTCCCTTAGGGGACACTGAAGCTTTCTTT. The full variable domain, rest sourced from reference TRBV29-1 and TRBJ1-1, is SAVISQKPSRDICQRGTSLTIQCQVDSQVTMMFWYRQQPGQSLTLIATANQGSEATYESGFVIDKFPISRPNLTFSTLTVSNMSPEDSSIYLCSVGGPLGDTEAFFGQGTRLTVV.

V usage is TRBV4-1 and J usage is TRBJ1-5, with a tentative D call TRBD1 (5 bases). This CDR3 has 17 residues. V lost 4 bases and J 0 bases, leaving 16 bases between the germline ends. The germline V gene encodes CDR1 MGHRA and CDR2 YSYEKL. The CDR3 reads CASSRKDNTFSNQPQHF. The CDR3 nucleotides are TGCGCCAGCAGCCGAAAGGACAACACCTTTAGCAATCAGCCCCAGCATTTT.

The chain couples TRBV11-3 to TRBJ2-7, with TRBD2 identical over 14 bases. Germline assignment: CDR1 SGHNT and CDR2 YENEEA. Unmatched junction bases numbered 18, after V lost 5 bases and J lost 9 bases. The CDR3 loop spans 18 amino acids. As DNA, the CDR3 is TGTGCCAGCAGCGCGGGGACTAGCGGGAGTCGCCTTAGGAACGGGCAGTACTTC. Its translation is CASSAGTSGSRLRNGQYF.

The V call is TRBV10-3, the J call TRBJ1-5; D gene unclear. Germline V gene lookup returns CDR1 ENHRY and CDR2 SYGVKD. The length of the CDR3 is 12 residues. Deletions cut 4 bases from V and 3 bases from J, with 4 bases between. The CDR3 here is CAISAHNQPQHF. The DNA for the CDR3 is TGTGCCATCAGTGCGCACAATCAGCCCCAGCATTTT.

This chain links TRBV4-1 with TRBJ2-5; 10 bases align to TRBD2. CDR3 length equals 15 residues. Losses at the gene ends were 4 bases for V and 5 bases for J; bases not matched to a gene: 7. Germline CDR1 and CDR2: MGHRA and YSYEKL. The CDR3 here is CASSPLAGVGETQYF. The CDR3 nucleotides are TGCGCCAGCAGCCCGCTAGCGGGAGTAGGTGAGACCCAGTACTTC.

The genes are TRBV5-4 and TRBJ1-1; tentatively, D is TRBD1 (5 bases). The V gene lost 4 bases and the J gene lost 4 bases, with 17 bases spanning the gap. The CDR3 has 15 residues. Germline values: CDR1 SGHNT, CDR2 YYREEE (reference sequence). CDR3 protein: CASSKTGGQGTEAFF. CDR3 nucleotide sequence: TGTGCCAGCAGCAAAACAGGAGGCCAGGGCACTGAAGCTTTCTTT. Filled out from reference TRBV5-4 and TRBJ1-1, the complete variable domain reads ETGVTQSPTHLIKTRGQQVTLRCSSQSGHNTVSWYQQALGQGPQFIFQYYREEENGRGNFPPRFSGLQFPNYSSELNVNALELDDSALYLCASSKTGGQGTEAFFGQGTRLTVV.

As concerns this clone: Other DNA sequences within the sample encode an identical CDR3. The V and J genes are TRBV15 and TRBJ1-5, with D hard to call. The ends were cut back, 3 bases at V and 0 bases at J, with 3 bases in the middle. The V gene's germline CDR1 is LNHNV and CDR2 YYDKDF (reference sequence). This CDR3 spans 13 amino acids. The CDR3 is CATSRGSNQPQHF. The CDR3 nucleotides read TGTGCCACCAGCAGGGGTAGCAATCAGCCCCAGCATTTT.

The gene calls are TRBV2 and TRBJ2-1, with a weak D call TRBD1 (7 bases). CDR3 length: 15 residues. V was pared by 8 bases and J by 7 bases, with 21 bases between. Germline V lookup: CDR1 SNHLY, CDR2 FYNNEI. The CDR3 nucleotides read TGTGCCAGCCAGGGGGGCGGTGGCAGTAGGAATGAGCAGTTCTTC. Residues: CASQGGGGSRNEQFF.

This chain joins TRBV2 and TRBJ1-1; TRBD1 might be the D (5 bases). CDR1 and CDR2 (germline): SNHLY, FYNNEI. Trimming took off 2 bases at V and 2 bases at J, with 12 bases between the two ends. The length of the CDR3 is 15 residues. CDR3 in DNA: TGTGCCAGCAGTGAACGGGGGATCGGCAACACTGAAGCTTTCTTT. This codes for CASSERGIGNTEAFF.

This rearrangement joins TRBV5-4 to TRBJ2-5; the D gene is possibly TRBD1 (5 bases). Germline CDR1 and CDR2: SGHNT and YYREEE (reference sequence). This CDR3 region has 14 residues. The V gene lost 1 base and the J gene lost 5 bases, with 12 bases spanning the gap. The CDR3 sequence is CASSLQGTMETQYF. In nucleotides, the CDR3 is TGTGCCAGCAGCTTGCAGGGAACGATGGAGACCCAGTACTTC.

CDR3: CASSSQPKLSGANVLTF. The DNA of the CDR3 is TGTGCCAGCAGCTCCCAGCCCAAGCTTTCTGGGGCCAACGTCCTGACTTTC. V is TRBV11-3 and J is TRBJ2-6; D call uncertain. V lost 4 bases and J 1 base, leaving 14 bases between the germline ends. CDR1 and CDR2 (germline): SGHNT, YENEEA. The CDR3 sequence is 17 residues long.

The gene calls are TRBV21-1 and TRBJ2-4. TRBV21-1 is designated a pseudogene. The CDR3 spans 17 residues. CDR3 sequence reads: CASSRGRLTIAKNIQYF. Here the CDR3 DNA reads TGTGCCAGCAGCAGGGGACGGCTCACTATAGCCAAAAACATTCAGTACTTC.

The chain couples TRBV4-3 to TRBJ2-7; 10 nucleotides align to TRBD1. CDR3 length equals 16 residues. V gave up 0 bases and J gave up 3 bases; unmatched junction bases: 5. CDR1 is LGHNA and CDR2 is YSLEER in the germline V gene. The CDR3 nucleotides read TGCGCCAGCAGCCAAGATCGGACAGGGGGTGGCTACGAGCAGTACTTC. It specifies CASSQDRTGGGYEQYF.